This T cell receptor beta chain was recorded in a study of somatic mutations in cytotoxic T cells in rheumatoid arthritis. In the study overall: The researchers flow-sorted some T-cell populations stained with V beta antibodies and got nearly 100% purity, and these included V beta1+ cells sequenced for TCRB.

On this clone itself: No antigen is known for it.

Trimming removed 8 bases from V and 12 bases from J, with 26 bases in between. The CDR3 length is 14 residues. Germline CDR1 and CDR2: SQVTM and ANQGSEA. Measured with immunoSEQ multiplex PCR; TCRdb has only the in-frame clones, and not every one. The sample carries approximately 18,000 clones, approximately 80% recorded once. Findings of the study overall: For rheumatoid arthritis patients, CD8+ clonality increased with age, whereas it did not in healthy controls. With some 68 patients examined, about eight had a largest CD8+ clone exceeding 20% of CD8+ cells.

The TCR comes from an adult with rheumatoid arthritis. The chain couples TRBV29-1 to TRBJ2-1, with D tentatively TRBD2 (5 bases). The sample was CD8+ T cells sorted from blood. Here the CDR3 DNA reads TGCAGCTCTACTTATGGACTCCCACCCAAAGGGCAGTTCTTC. It codes for CSSTYGLPPKGQFF.